Listed below are T cell receptor beta chains from one sample, sequenced in a study of T-cell memory formation after mild COVID-19. TCRdb reprocessed the 5' RACE reads via MiXCR and lists one record per CDR3 protein. Of some 150,000 distinct CDR3 sequences listed, about 6% were seen once; the top ten hold roughly 1.9%. Material for sequencing was PBMCs or a T cell subset sorted from them (not recorded which). The receptors here all came from an adult woman who had mild COVID-19 (a few samples of this study predate the infection). Cell type and time point are not known. The CDR3 runs from the conserved cysteine through the conserved F or W. Each record gives: clone size, V gene, J gene, D gene, CDR3 DNA, CDR3 protein. A D gene is named only where the DNA matches it firmly. Clone size is given for some rows only: seen once, a few or many times, or a class if the clone is expanded.

abundance: few
v_gene: TRBV19
j_gene: TRBJ2-7
d_gene: TRBD2
CDR3nt: TGTGCCAGTAGTATAGGATCTTTGGGGCGGGGGACCTACGAGCAGTACTTC
CDR3aa: CASSIGSLGRGTYEQYF

abundance: many
v_gene: TRBV5-1
j_gene: TRBJ2-7
d_gene: TRBD1
CDR3nt: TGCGCCAGCATCCCGGGGACAGGGAGCTACGAGCAGTACTTC
CDR3aa: CASIPGTGSYEQYF

abundance: many
v_gene: TRBV6-2/TRBV6-3
j_gene: TRBJ2-7
d_gene: .
CDR3nt: TGTGCCAGCAGTTACTTCGGTGGATCGGGGGAGCAGTACTTC
CDR3aa: CASSYFGGSGEQYF

abundance: few
v_gene: TRBV18
j_gene: TRBJ2-5
d_gene: .
CDR3nt: TGTGCCAGCTCTCTTCTTTCGGAGGGAAAGACCCAGTACTTC
CDR3aa: CASSLLSEGKTQYF

abundance: many
v_gene: TRBV7-2
j_gene: TRBJ2-3
d_gene: TRBD1
CDR3nt: TGTGCCAGCAGATCGCACAGAACAGGGGCAGATACGCAGTATTTT
CDR3aa: CASRSHRTGADTQYF

abundance: few
v_gene: TRBV6-5
j_gene: TRBJ1-3
d_gene: .
CDR3nt: TGTGCCAGCAGTTATTCCGGGGACGGAACGACCTCTGGAAACACCATATATTTT
CDR3aa: CASSYSGDGTTSGNTIYF

abundance: many
v_gene: TRBV4-3
j_gene: TRBJ2-1
d_gene: .
CDR3nt: TGCGCCAGCAGCCAAGGGGTGACAGGCAACTACAATGAGCAGTTCTTC
CDR3aa: CASSQGVTGNYNEQFF

abundance: .
v_gene: TRBV24-1
j_gene: TRBJ2-5
d_gene: .
CDR3nt: TGTGCCACCAGTGAGGGGCATCAAGAGACCCAGTACTTC
CDR3aa: CATSEGHQETQYF

abundance: .
v_gene: TRBV19
j_gene: TRBJ1-1
d_gene: TRBD1
CDR3nt: TGTGCCAGTAGTCCGGGACAGGGGGCTTTCACTGAAGCTTTCTTT
CDR3aa: CASSPGQGAFTEAFF

abundance: few
v_gene: TRBV19
j_gene: TRBJ1-5
d_gene: .
CDR3nt: TGTGCCAGTAGGCCTGGGGGCGCCAATCAGCCCCAGCATTTT
CDR3aa: CASRPGGANQPQHF

abundance: .
v_gene: TRBV20-1
j_gene: TRBJ2-3
d_gene: TRBD2
CDR3nt: TGCAGTGCATCTAGTAGCGGGGGGGCGGCAGATACGCAGTATTTT
CDR3aa: CSASSSGGAADTQYF

abundance: .
v_gene: TRBV24-1
j_gene: TRBJ1-2
d_gene: .
CDR3nt: TGTGCCACCGGGGATTCGAGATGGTATGGCTACACCTTC
CDR3aa: CATGDSRWYGYTF

abundance: .
v_gene: TRBV12-3/TRBV12-4
j_gene: TRBJ1-1
d_gene: TRBD1
CDR3nt: TGTGCCAGCAGTTTTCAAGGACAGGGGCGAGCTGAAGCTTTCTTT
CDR3aa: CASSFQGQGRAEAFF

abundance: many
v_gene: TRBV5-1
j_gene: TRBJ2-5
d_gene: .
CDR3nt: TGCGCCAGCAGCTGGGTTCCCCGAGAAGAGACCCAGTACTTC
CDR3aa: CASSWVPREETQYF

abundance: many
v_gene: TRBV6-5
j_gene: TRBJ2-1
d_gene: .
CDR3nt: TGTGCCAGCAGTGGCTATACCCGGTCCAATGAGCAGTTCTTC
CDR3aa: CASSGYTRSNEQFF

abundance: many
v_gene: TRBV5-8
j_gene: TRBJ2-2
d_gene: TRBD1
CDR3nt: TGTGCCAGCAGCTTGCCTCAAGGAGGCCGACAGGGGAGAGTCACCGGGGAGCTGTTTTTT
CDR3aa: CASSLPQGGRQGRVTGELFF

abundance: many
v_gene: TRBV12-3/TRBV12-4
j_gene: TRBJ2-1
d_gene: TRBD2
CDR3nt: TGTGCCAGCAGCCTGACTAGCGGGATACAGTTCTTC
CDR3aa: CASSLTSGIQFF

abundance: few
v_gene: TRBV10-3
j_gene: TRBJ2-7
d_gene: TRBD2
CDR3nt: TGTGCCATCAGTGAGGGGCTAGCGGATTACGAGCAGTACTTC
CDR3aa: CAISEGLADYEQYF

abundance: few
v_gene: TRBV11-3
j_gene: TRBJ2-2
d_gene: .
CDR3nt: TGTGCCAGCAGACTCTCGCCAGGGGCTAACACCGGGGAGCTGTTTTTT
CDR3aa: CASRLSPGANTGELFF

abundance: .
v_gene: TRBV5-1
j_gene: TRBJ2-1
d_gene: TRBD1
CDR3nt: TGCGCCAGCAGCTTCGGACAGGGGTTCAATGAGCAGTTCTTC
CDR3aa: CASSFGQGFNEQFF

abundance: .
v_gene: TRBV6-2/TRBV6-3
j_gene: TRBJ2-1
d_gene: TRBD2
CDR3nt: TGTGCCAGCAGTATAAGCGGGAGTCTGGGATATGAGCAGTTCTTC
CDR3aa: CASSISGSLGYEQFF

abundance: many
v_gene: TRBV5-1
j_gene: TRBJ2-7
d_gene: .
CDR3nt: TGCGCCAGCAGCTCTGAACTCTATTACGAGCAGTACTTC
CDR3aa: CASSSELYYEQYF

abundance: few
v_gene: TRBV19
j_gene: TRBJ1-1
d_gene: .
CDR3nt: TGTGCCAGTAGTCCCAGTAGACGCACTGAAGCTTTCTTT
CDR3aa: CASSPSRRTEAFF

abundance: many
v_gene: TRBV5-1
j_gene: TRBJ2-3
d_gene: TRBD2
CDR3nt: TGCGCCAGCAGCTTGGGACTAGCTGCCTTCACAGATACGCAGTATTTT
CDR3aa: CASSLGLAAFTDTQYF

abundance: many
v_gene: TRBV7-2
j_gene: TRBJ2-3
d_gene: .
CDR3nt: TGTGCCAGCAGCTTAGCTGGGCCGAGGTCAGATACGCAGTATTTT
CDR3aa: CASSLAGPRSDTQYF

abundance: .
v_gene: TRBV7-9
j_gene: TRBJ1-2
d_gene: TRBD1
CDR3nt: TGTGCCAGCAGCTCAGCAGGGGGGCAAAACTATGGCTACACCTTC
CDR3aa: CASSSAGGQNYGYTF

abundance: many
v_gene: TRBV27
j_gene: TRBJ2-3
d_gene: .
CDR3nt: TGTGCCAGCAGTTTTTCCCGCAGAGGGGCGTTTCGCACAGATACGCAGTATTTT
CDR3aa: CASSFSRRGAFRTDTQYF

abundance: .
v_gene: TRBV7-2
j_gene: TRBJ2-3
d_gene: TRBD2
CDR3nt: TGTGCCAGCAGCCCCACGGGACTAGCGGGGGGGCAAGATACGCAGTATTTT
CDR3aa: CASSPTGLAGGQDTQYF

abundance: many
v_gene: TRBV7-8
j_gene: TRBJ2-1
d_gene: TRBD2
CDR3nt: TGTGCCAGCAGCGACGCTCCGTGGGGGCGGGAGGGGAATGAGCAGTTCTTC
CDR3aa: CASSDAPWGREGNEQFF

abundance: .
v_gene: TRBV7-3
j_gene: TRBJ1-6
d_gene: .
CDR3nt: TGTGCCAGAGACGTGGGTAAAGATAATTCACCCCTCCACTTT
CDR3aa: CARDVGKDNSPLHF

abundance: many
v_gene: TRBV5-6
j_gene: TRBJ2-7
d_gene: .
CDR3nt: TGTGCCAGCAGCCAGAGCACGGGACTCTACGAGCAGTACTTC
CDR3aa: CASSQSTGLYEQYF

abundance: .
v_gene: TRBV3-1
j_gene: TRBJ2-5
d_gene: .
CDR3nt: TGTGCCAGCAGCCAAGGCGACACCAAAAGGGAGACCCAGTACTTC
CDR3aa: CASSQGDTKRETQYF

abundance: many
v_gene: TRBV5-5
j_gene: TRBJ1-2
d_gene: TRBD1
CDR3nt: TGTGCCAGCAGCTTGGCCACGGGACAGCCTTTATATGGCTACACCTTC
CDR3aa: CASSLATGQPLYGYTF

abundance: many
v_gene: TRBV6-1
j_gene: TRBJ2-1
d_gene: TRBD2
CDR3nt: TGTGCCAGCTTCCTAGCGGGAGGGCCCGTTGAGCAGTTCTTC
CDR3aa: CASFLAGGPVEQFF

abundance: many
v_gene: TRBV4-2
j_gene: TRBJ1-2
d_gene: .
CDR3nt: TGTGCCAGCAGCCAAGGAGGAGGGGACCACTATGGCTACACCTTC
CDR3aa: CASSQGGGDHYGYTF

abundance: few
v_gene: TRBV20-1
j_gene: TRBJ2-5
d_gene: .
CDR3nt: TGCAGTGCCAGAGGCGCTATCTTCCACGGGGAGACCCAGTACTTC
CDR3aa: CSARGAIFHGETQYF

abundance: .
v_gene: TRBV27
j_gene: TRBJ2-1
d_gene: .
CDR3nt: TGTGCCAGCAGTTTATCGGGATTAGGAAACTACAATGAGCAGTTCTTC
CDR3aa: CASSLSGLGNYNEQFF

abundance: few
v_gene: TRBV5-1
j_gene: TRBJ2-2
d_gene: TRBD2
CDR3nt: TGCGCCAGCAGCCCCGCAAATTCTAGCGGGAGGCCCGGGGAGCTGTTTTTT
CDR3aa: CASSPANSSGRPGELFF

abundance: .
v_gene: TRBV6-5
j_gene: TRBJ2-1
d_gene: TRBD1
CDR3nt: TGTGCCAGCAGTATCAGGGGGTATGAGCAGTTCTTC
CDR3aa: CASSIRGYEQFF

abundance: many
v_gene: TRBV29-1
j_gene: TRBJ1-4
d_gene: .
CDR3nt: TGCAGCGCCTCGCGAGGGAGGGAAAAACTGTTTTTT
CDR3aa: CSASRGREKLFF

abundance: many
v_gene: TRBV3-1
j_gene: TRBJ1-1
d_gene: .
CDR3nt: TGTGCCAGCCAAGGGCCCACTGAAGCTTTCTTT
CDR3aa: CASQGPTEAFF

abundance: few
v_gene: TRBV12-3/TRBV12-4
j_gene: TRBJ2-3
d_gene: .
CDR3nt: TGTGCCAGCAGTTTATACTCAGATACGCAGTATTTT
CDR3aa: CASSLYSDTQYF

abundance: .
v_gene: TRBV5-1
j_gene: TRBJ2-6
d_gene: .
CDR3nt: TGCGCCAGCAGCTCCTCCGGGACAAGCTCTGGGGCCAACGTCCTGACTTTC
CDR3aa: CASSSSGTSSGANVLTF

abundance: many
v_gene: TRBV2
j_gene: TRBJ2-7
d_gene: .
CDR3nt: TGTGCCAGCAGCCGCAGGCTTGGCGAGCAGTACTTC
CDR3aa: CASSRRLGEQYF

abundance: many
v_gene: TRBV12-3/TRBV12-4
j_gene: TRBJ2-3
d_gene: TRBD1
CDR3nt: TGTGCCAGCAGCCCTATGGACAGGGGAAGCACAGATACGCAGTATTTT
CDR3aa: CASSPMDRGSTDTQYF

abundance: .
v_gene: TRBV24-1
j_gene: TRBJ1-2
d_gene: .
CDR3nt: TGTGCCACCAGTGATAGTCTCGGGATTTCCTATGGCTACACCTTC
CDR3aa: CATSDSLGISYGYTF

abundance: .
v_gene: TRBV5-4
j_gene: TRBJ2-7
d_gene: TRBD2
CDR3nt: TGTGCCAGCAGACGGGAGGGGATCTACGAGCAGTACTTC
CDR3aa: CASRREGIYEQYF

abundance: few
v_gene: TRBV15
j_gene: TRBJ2-7
d_gene: TRBD2
CDR3nt: TGTGCCACCAGCAGAGAAGCGGGAGCAGGGTACGAGCAGTACTTC
CDR3aa: CATSREAGAGYEQYF

abundance: few
v_gene: TRBV2
j_gene: TRBJ2-7
d_gene: .
CDR3nt: TGTGCCAGCAGTGGTCGACACCCCGCTGTACAGCAGTACTTC
CDR3aa: CASSGRHPAVQQYF

abundance: few
v_gene: TRBV5-1
j_gene: TRBJ2-1
d_gene: .
CDR3nt: TGCGCCAGCAGCTTGTCGGGGTTCAACAATGAGCAGTTCTTC
CDR3aa: CASSLSGFNNEQFF

abundance: many
v_gene: TRBV7-9
j_gene: TRBJ1-3
d_gene: .
CDR3nt: TGTGCCAGCAGCTCAACCGAGTCTGGAAACACCATATATTTT
CDR3aa: CASSSTESGNTIYF

abundance: many
v_gene: TRBV5-1
j_gene: TRBJ2-5
d_gene: .
CDR3nt: TGCGCCAGCAGCTCCTCCACGACCTTCCGGGAGACCCAGTACTTC
CDR3aa: CASSSSTTFRETQYF

abundance: few
v_gene: TRBV12-3/TRBV12-4
j_gene: TRBJ2-3
d_gene: .
CDR3nt: TGTGCCAGCAGTTTATTTGGCACAGATACGCAGTATTTT
CDR3aa: CASSLFGTDTQYF

abundance: many
v_gene: TRBV4-3
j_gene: TRBJ2-4
d_gene: TRBD2
CDR3nt: TGCGCCAGCAGCCAAGCGGGAGGGCAAAACATTCAGTACTTC
CDR3aa: CASSQAGGQNIQYF

abundance: many
v_gene: TRBV6-5
j_gene: TRBJ1-2
d_gene: .
CDR3nt: TGTGCCAGCAGTCCCCAGTCCAACTATGGCTACACCTTC
CDR3aa: CASSPQSNYGYTF

abundance: few
v_gene: TRBV11-3
j_gene: TRBJ2-6
d_gene: .
CDR3nt: TGTGCCAGCAGCTCGCTATGGTTCTCTGGGGCCAACGTCCTGACTTTC
CDR3aa: CASSSLWFSGANVLTF

abundance: many
v_gene: TRBV27
j_gene: TRBJ2-1
d_gene: TRBD2
CDR3nt: TGTGCCAGCAGTCTTTATCTGGGCGGGGGTCGAAATGAGCAGTTCTTC
CDR3aa: CASSLYLGGGRNEQFF

abundance: many
v_gene: TRBV4-3
j_gene: TRBJ2-7
d_gene: .
CDR3nt: TGCGCCAGCAGCCAAGCGATACAGGGAATGGGGTCCTACGAGCAGTACTTC
CDR3aa: CASSQAIQGMGSYEQYF

abundance: few
v_gene: TRBV30
j_gene: TRBJ1-5
d_gene: .
CDR3nt: TGTGCCTGGAGTGGTGGGGTTAGCAATCAGCCCCAGCATTTT
CDR3aa: CAWSGGVSNQPQHF

abundance: many
v_gene: TRBV7-6
j_gene: TRBJ2-2
d_gene: .
CDR3nt: TGTGCCAGCAGCTTAAACACCTTATCCGGGGAGCTGTTTTTT
CDR3aa: CASSLNTLSGELFF